These 2 T cell receptor beta chains originate from one sample sequenced in a study of shared clonotypes between healthy human individuals. The assay was immunoSEQ multiplex PCR, and TCRdb's table has in-frame clones only and misses some. The sample yields roughly 760,000 clones, roughly 70% seen once. The sequencing input was memory CD4+ T cells sorted from blood. Specified subset: CD45RA-negative fraction. Every receptor here comes from a woman aged 25 to 45 in good health.

A remark on this clone: The same CDR3 can be traced to other DNA sequences in this sample. The gene calls are TRBV5-1 and TRBJ2-3, with TRBD2 matching 8 bases. The CDR3 contains 14 residues. V trimming: 2 bases; J trimming: 3 bases; junction bases outside the gene matches: 2. CDR1 and CDR2 (germline): SGHRS, YFSETQ. CDR3 loop: CASSLSGSTDTQYF. CDR3 DNA: TGCGCCAGCAGCTTAAGCGGGAGTACAGATACGCAGTATTTT. The entire variable domain, with the rest obtained from reference TRBV5-1 and TRBJ2-3, is as follows: KAGVTQTPRYLIKTRGQQVTLSCSPISGHRSVSWYQQTPGQGLQFLFEYFSETQRNKGNFPGRFSGRQFSNSRSEMNVSTLELGDSALYLCASSLSGSTDTQYFGPGTRLTVL.

The chain recombines TRBV10-1 with TRBJ2-1; D tentatively reads TRBD1 or TRBD2 (5 bases each). This CDR3 is 14 amino acids long. The ends were cut back, 4 bases at V and 11 bases at J, with 18 bases in the middle. CDR1 is WNHNN and CDR2 is SYGVQD in the germline V gene (reference sequence). The DNA of the CDR3 is TGCGCCAGCAGTGTAGGGACCGTCGACGGAAAGCAGTTCTTC. Its translation: CASSVGTVDGKQFF.